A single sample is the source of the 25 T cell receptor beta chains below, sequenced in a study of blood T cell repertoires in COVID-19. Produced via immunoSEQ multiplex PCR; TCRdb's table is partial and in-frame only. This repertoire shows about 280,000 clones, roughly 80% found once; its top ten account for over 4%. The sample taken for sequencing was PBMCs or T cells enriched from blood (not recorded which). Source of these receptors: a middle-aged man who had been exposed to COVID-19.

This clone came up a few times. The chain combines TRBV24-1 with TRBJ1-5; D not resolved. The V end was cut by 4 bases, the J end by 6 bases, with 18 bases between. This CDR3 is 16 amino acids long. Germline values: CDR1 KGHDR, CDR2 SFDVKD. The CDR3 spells CATSDPGREPGQPQHF. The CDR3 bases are TGTGCCACCAGTGACCCTGGGAGGGAGCCGGGTCAGCCCCAGCATTTT.

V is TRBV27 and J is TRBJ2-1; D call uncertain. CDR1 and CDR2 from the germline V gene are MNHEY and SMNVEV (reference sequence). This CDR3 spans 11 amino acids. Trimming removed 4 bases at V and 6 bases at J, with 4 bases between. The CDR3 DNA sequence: TGTGCCAGCAGTTCAGGCAATGAGCAGTTCTTC. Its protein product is CASSSGNEQFF.

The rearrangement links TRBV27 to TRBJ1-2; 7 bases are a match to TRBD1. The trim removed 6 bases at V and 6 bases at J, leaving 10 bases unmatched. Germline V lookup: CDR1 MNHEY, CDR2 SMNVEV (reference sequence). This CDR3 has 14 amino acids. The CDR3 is CASSPLQGRDGYTF. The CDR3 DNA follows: TGTGCCAGCAGCCCCCTACAGGGGCGCGATGGCTACACCTTC.

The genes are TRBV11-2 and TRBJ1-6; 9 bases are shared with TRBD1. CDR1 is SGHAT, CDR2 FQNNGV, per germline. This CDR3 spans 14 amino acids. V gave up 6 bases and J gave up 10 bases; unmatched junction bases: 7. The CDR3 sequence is CASSKQGAGSPLHF. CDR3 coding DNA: TGTGCCAGCAGTAAACAGGGGGCAGGGTCACCCCTCCACTTT.

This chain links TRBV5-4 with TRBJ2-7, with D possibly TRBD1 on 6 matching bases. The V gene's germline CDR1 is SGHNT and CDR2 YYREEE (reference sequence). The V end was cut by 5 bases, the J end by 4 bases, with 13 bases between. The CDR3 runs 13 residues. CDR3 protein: CASRQGGRYEQYF. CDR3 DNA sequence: TGTGCCAGCAGACAAGGGGGAAGGTACGAGCAGTACTTC.

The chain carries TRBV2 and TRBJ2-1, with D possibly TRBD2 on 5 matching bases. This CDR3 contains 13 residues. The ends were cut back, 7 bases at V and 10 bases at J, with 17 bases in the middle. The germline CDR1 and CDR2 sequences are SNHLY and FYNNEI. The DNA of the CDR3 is TGTGCCAGCACCGACCGTCCCGAGGGAGAGCAGTTCTTC. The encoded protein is CASTDRPEGEQFF.

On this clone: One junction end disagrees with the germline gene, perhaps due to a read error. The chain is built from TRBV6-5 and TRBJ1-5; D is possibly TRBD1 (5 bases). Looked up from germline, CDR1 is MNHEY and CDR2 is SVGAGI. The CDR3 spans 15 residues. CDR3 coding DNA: TGTGCCAGCACTTACGGGAGGGCGGGGGATCAGCCCCAGCATTTT. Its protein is CASTYGRAGDQPQHF.

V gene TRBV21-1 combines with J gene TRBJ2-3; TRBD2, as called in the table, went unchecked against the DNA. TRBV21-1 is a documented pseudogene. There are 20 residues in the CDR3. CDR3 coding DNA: TGTGCCAGCAGCCCCCCAGTTGCTAGCGGGAAGGCCCACAGCACAGATACGCAGTATTTT. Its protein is CASSPPVASGKAHSTDTQYF.

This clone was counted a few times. CDR3 residues: CASRRQKLKNTEAFF. The CDR3 coding sequence is TGTGCCAGCAGACGACAGAAGCTAAAGAACACTGAAGCTTTCTTT. The chain employs TRBV6-5 and TRBJ1-1; tentatively, D is TRBD1 (5 bases). Germline V gene lookup returns CDR1 MNHEY and CDR2 SVGAGI. V was shortened by 6 bases and J by 1 base, with 15 bases between the two germline ends. The CDR3 contains 15 residues.

The CDR3 nucleotides read TGTGCCAGCAGCCAAGATGGGCTAGCGGGAGGCCAAGAGACCCAGTACTTC. This gives the protein CASSQDGLAGGQETQYF. The rearrangement links TRBV4-2 to TRBJ2-5, with 11 positions matching TRBD2. CDR3 length: 17 amino acids. Germline assignment: CDR1 LGHNA and CDR2 YNFKEQ. The V and J ends lost 0 bases and 1 base, in that order; junction bases with no gene match: 4.

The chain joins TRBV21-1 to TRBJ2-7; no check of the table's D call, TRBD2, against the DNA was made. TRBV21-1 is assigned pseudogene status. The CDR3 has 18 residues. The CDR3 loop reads CASSPNVGWRDAKNEQYF. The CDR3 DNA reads TGTGCCAGCAGCCCCAACGTCGGTTGGCGGGATGCCAAAAACGAGCAGTACTTC.

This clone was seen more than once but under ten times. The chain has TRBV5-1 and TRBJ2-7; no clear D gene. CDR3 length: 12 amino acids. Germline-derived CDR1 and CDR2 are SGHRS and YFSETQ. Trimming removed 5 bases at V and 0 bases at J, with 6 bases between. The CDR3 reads CASSIVSYEQYF. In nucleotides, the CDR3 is TGCGCCAGCAGTATAGTCTCCTACGAGCAGTACTTC.

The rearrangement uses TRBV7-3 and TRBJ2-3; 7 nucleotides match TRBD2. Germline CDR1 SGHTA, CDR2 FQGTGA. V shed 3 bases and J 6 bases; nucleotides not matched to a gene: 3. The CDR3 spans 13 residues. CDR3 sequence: CASSFGEGDTQYF. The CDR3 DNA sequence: TGTGCCAGCAGCTTTGGGGAGGGCGATACGCAGTATTTT.

CDR3 loop: CASSLVRAGNEQFF. In DNA form, the CDR3 reads TGTGCCAGCAGTTTAGTGCGGGCGGGGAATGAGCAGTTCTTC. The chain employs TRBV27 and TRBJ2-1, with D perhaps matching TRBD2 (6 bases). The length of the CDR3 is 14 residues. V shed 2 bases and J shed 7 bases, with 12 bases lying between them. Germline CDR1 reads MNHEY; CDR2 reads SMNVEV (reference sequence).

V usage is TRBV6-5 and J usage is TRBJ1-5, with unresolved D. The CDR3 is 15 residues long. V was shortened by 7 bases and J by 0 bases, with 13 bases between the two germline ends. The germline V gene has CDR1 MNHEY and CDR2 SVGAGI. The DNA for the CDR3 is TGTGCCAGCATCCAGGCCTTTTATAGCAATCAGCCCCAGCATTTT. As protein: CASIQAFYSNQPQHF.

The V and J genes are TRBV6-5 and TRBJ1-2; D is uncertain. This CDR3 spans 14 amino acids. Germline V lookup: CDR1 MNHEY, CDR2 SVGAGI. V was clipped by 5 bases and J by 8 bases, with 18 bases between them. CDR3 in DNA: TGTGCCAGCAGTCCGGTCCCTGCGGGCGGAGGCTACACCTTC. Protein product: CASSPVPAGGGYTF.

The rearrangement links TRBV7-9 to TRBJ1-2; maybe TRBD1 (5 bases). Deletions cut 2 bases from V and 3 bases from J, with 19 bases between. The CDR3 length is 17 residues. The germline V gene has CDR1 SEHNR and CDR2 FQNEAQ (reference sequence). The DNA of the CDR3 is TGTGCCAGCAGCTTAACGCTGCCGGGCGCGGGGGACTATGGCTACACCTTC. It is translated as CASSLTLPGAGDYGYTF.

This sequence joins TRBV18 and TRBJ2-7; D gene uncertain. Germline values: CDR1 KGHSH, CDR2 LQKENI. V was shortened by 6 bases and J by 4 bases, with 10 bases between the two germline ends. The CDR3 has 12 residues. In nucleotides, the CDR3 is TGTGCCAGCTCTCAGGTGGGTTACGAGCAGTACTTC. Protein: CASSQVGYEQYF.

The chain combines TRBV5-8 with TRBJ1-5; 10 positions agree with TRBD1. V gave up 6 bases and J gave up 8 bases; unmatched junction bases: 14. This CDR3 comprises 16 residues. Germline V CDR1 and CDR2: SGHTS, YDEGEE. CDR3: CASNLRAGQGGKPQHF. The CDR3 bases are TGTGCCAGCAACCTGCGGGCTGGACAGGGGGGGAAGCCCCAGCATTTT.

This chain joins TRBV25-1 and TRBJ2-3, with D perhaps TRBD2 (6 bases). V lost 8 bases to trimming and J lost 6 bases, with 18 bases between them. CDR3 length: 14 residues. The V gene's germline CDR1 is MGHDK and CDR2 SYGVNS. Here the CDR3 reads CASGRTDFMDTQYF. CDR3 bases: TGTGCCAGCGGGAGGACGGATTTTATGGATACGCAGTATTTT. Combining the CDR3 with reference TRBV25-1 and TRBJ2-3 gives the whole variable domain EADIYQTPRYLVIGTGKKITLECSQTMGHDKMYWYQQDPGMELHLIHYSYGVNSTEKGDLSSESTVSRIRTEHFPLTLESARPSHTSQYLCASGRTDFMDTQYFGPGTRLTVL.

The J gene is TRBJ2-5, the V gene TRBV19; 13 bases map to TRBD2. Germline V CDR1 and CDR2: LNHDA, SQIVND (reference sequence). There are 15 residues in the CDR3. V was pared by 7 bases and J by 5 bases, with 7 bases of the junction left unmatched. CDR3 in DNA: TGTGCCAGTAATGGACTAGCGGGAGTGGCGGAGACCCAGTACTTC. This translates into CASNGLAGVAETQYF.

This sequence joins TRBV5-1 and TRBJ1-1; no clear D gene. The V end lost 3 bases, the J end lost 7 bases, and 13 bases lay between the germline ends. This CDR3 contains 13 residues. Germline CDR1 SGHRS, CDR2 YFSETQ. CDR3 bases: TGCGCCAGCAGCTCGAGATGGGCCCTTGAAGCTTTCTTT. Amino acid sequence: CASSSRWALEAFF.

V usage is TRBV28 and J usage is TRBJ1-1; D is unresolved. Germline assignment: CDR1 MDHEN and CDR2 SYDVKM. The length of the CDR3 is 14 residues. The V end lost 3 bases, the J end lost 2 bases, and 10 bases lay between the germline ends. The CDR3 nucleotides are TGTGCCAGCAGTTTCGGTCCCAAAAACACTGAAGCTTTCTTT. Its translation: CASSFGPKNTEAFF.

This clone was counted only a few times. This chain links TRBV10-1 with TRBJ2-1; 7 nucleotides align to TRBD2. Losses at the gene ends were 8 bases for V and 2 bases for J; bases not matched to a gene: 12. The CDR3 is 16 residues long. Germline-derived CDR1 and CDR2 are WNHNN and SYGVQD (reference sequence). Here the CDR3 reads CASSRREGGTYNEQFF. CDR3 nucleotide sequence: TGCGCCAGCTCCCGAAGGGAGGGAGGAACCTACAATGAGCAGTTCTTC.

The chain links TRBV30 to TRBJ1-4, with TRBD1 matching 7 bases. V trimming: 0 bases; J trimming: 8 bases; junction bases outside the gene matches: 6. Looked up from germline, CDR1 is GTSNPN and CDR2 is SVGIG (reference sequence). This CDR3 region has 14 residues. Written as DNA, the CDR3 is TGTGCCTGGAGTGTCGGGACAGCCTCGGAAAAACTGTTTTTT. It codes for CAWSVGTASEKLFF.